This T cell receptor (beta chain) was documented in a study of post-analysis software for immune sequencing data (dated by TCRdb to the mid-2010s). Background on the whole study: The recorded disease courses included relapsing-remitting, secondary progressive and progressive-relapsing multiple sclerosis, and some patients had no subtype annotation. The multiple sclerosis patient repertoires were compared with under 13 previously published healthy control repertoires from donors aged roughly 6 to 25 years. A subset of samples was prepared in parallel using single-end sample barcoding, then pooled and co-amplified after Illumina adapter ligation. Results and caveats for the whole study, not just this receptor: Strong co-clustering of samples prepared in the same batch was shown by direct clustering with F measure, prompting a batch-effect correction. Roughly 5 TRBV segments, including TRBV5-6, TRBV5-1 and TRBV20-1, were significantly more frequent in patients than controls. Significantly lower normalized Chao1 diversity was found in multiple sclerosis patients than in controls, suggesting substantial peripheral T-cell clonal expansion. The control group was slightly older than the multiple sclerosis patient group.

The germline V gene (reference sequence) gives CDR1 as DFQATT and CDR2 as SNEGSKA. Reading from cysteine to phenylalanine, the CDR3 counts 15 amino acids. The sequence is cut down to CDR3 DNA, 45 bases in frame from base 1. The protocol used for the library was PCR. The sequencing machine was an Illumina HiSeq 2500. To reduce PCR and sequencing biases, unique molecular identifiers were built into the TCR beta cDNA libraries. Some 500,000 cDNA molecules were obtained for every 1 to 10 million input T cells, so each molecule roughly corresponded to one T cell. Patient libraries were prepared and sequenced with the same protocol used for the earlier healthy control dataset. Samples belonging to the same batch were prepared together, multiplexed and sequenced on a shared HiSeq lane. Turning to the authors' computational methods: MIGEC was used to process the raw barcoded reads, and molecular identifier groups with only a single read were discarded before consensus assembly and CDR3 extraction. VDJtools was used for post-analysis of the clonotype tables, with diversity normalized by down-sampling every dataset to the smallest sample size. To correct batch-related cross-sample contamination, repertoire overlap clustering matched CDR3 amino acid sequences but not nucleotide sequences. TCRdb took the public reads, trimmed them with fastp at Q25, ran MiXCR for clone calling and kept in-frame beta chains. Identical CDR3 protein sequences are pooled into one entry, listed with their most common genes and DNA. For this entry, the V and J calls and clone size follow TCRdb and not the study's own pipeline. This sample lists 350,000 to 500,000 distinct CDR3 sequences; 35% to 45% were detected once. The ten largest clones represent 7.6% of the sample.

To demonstrate the VDJtools post-analysis software, the study profiled TCR beta repertoires from the peripheral blood of approximately twelve young patients with multiple sclerosis. The patients with multiple sclerosis were children and adolescents between about 6 and 16 years of age. This clonotype was found once. Its cognate antigen has yet to be identified. Base quality data are lacking; no much larger clone is found one base away. The specimen was blood. This clonotype was sampled from a girl aged 2-10 years with multiple sclerosis. The rearrangement combines TRBV20-1 with TRBJ2-7, with the identity of the D gene unclear. The last part of the DNA fits TRBJ2-5 better; the J call may be wrong. The sequenced DNA: TGCAGTGCTAGTAAAAGAGGTCTAGTTGGTGAGACCCAGTACTTC. It encodes CSASKRGLVGETQYF.